The 6 T cell receptor beta chains below all came from one sample that was sequenced in a study of PD-1 blockade in classical Hodgkin lymphoma. Stated time point: cycle 4 day 1 (C4D1), after around six weeks of nivolumab. All patients relapsed after autologous stem cell transplantation, and brentuximab vedotin exposure varied. CD8+ T cells were isolated from thawed PBMCs by magnetic negative selection. This table comes from immunoSEQ multiplex PCR, and its TCRdb copy is limited to in-frame clones, with some not included. The sample lists 7,500 to 8,500 clones, approximately 80% occurring once. The specimen comprised CD8+ T cells from blood, sampled before the fourth cycle of nivolumab. The receptors originated from a human donor with classical Hodgkin lymphoma.

This clone was found a few times. The chain is built from TRBV28 and TRBJ1-5; no clear D. Per germline, CDR1 MDHEN and CDR2 SYDVKM. V lost 7 bases, J lost 3 bases, and 7 bases lay in between. This CDR3 contains 12 residues. CDR3 sequence: CASMGYNQPQHF. The CDR3 DNA sequence: TGTGCCAGCATGGGGTACAATCAGCCCCAGCATTTT.

The chain links TRBV5-4 to TRBJ2-5; possibly TRBD2 for D (6 bases). CDR1 and CDR2 (germline): SGHNT, YYREEE (reference sequence). The CDR3 covers 14 residues. The germline V and J ends were trimmed by 2 bases and 2 bases, with 10 bases remaining between them. This CDR3 is CASSFLGGQETQYF. Here the CDR3 DNA reads TGTGCCAGCAGCTTTTTGGGGGGTCAAGAGACCCAGTACTTC.

This sequence joins TRBV23-1 and TRBJ2-7, with D perhaps TRBD1 or TRBD2 (5 bases each). TRBV23-1 is marked as an open reading frame, function uncertain. Between the trimmed V and J ends, which lost 0 bases and 6 bases, there was a span of 12 bases. The CDR3 loop spans 14 amino acids. CDR3 sequence: CASSQSGTQAEQYF. The CDR3, as DNA: TGCGCCAGCAGTCAATCCGGGACCCAGGCCGAGCAGTACTTC.

V is TRBV7-9 and J is TRBJ2-1; D unclear. This CDR3 is 15 amino acids long. In germline, CDR1 is SEHNR, CDR2 FQNEAQ (reference sequence). The germline V and J ends were trimmed by 1 base and 0 bases, with 7 bases remaining between them. In nucleotides, the CDR3 is TGTGCCAGCAGCTTAGGGGGAATCTCCTACAATGAGCAGTTCTTC. Encoded protein: CASSLGGISYNEQFF.

The CDR3 DNA is TGCGCCAGCAGCCAAGATTTTCCTGGGGGGAGCTACGAGCAGTACTTC. It translates to CASSQDFPGGSYEQYF. The chain couples TRBV4-1 to TRBJ2-7, with D maybe TRBD2 (6 bases). The CDR3 sequence is 16 residues long. Germline V lookup: CDR1 MGHRA, CDR2 YSYEKL. V was trimmed by 0 bases and J by 3 bases, leaving 15 bases between them.

The J gene is TRBJ2-3, the V gene TRBV11-3, with no clear D. The germline gives CDR1 SGHNT, CDR2 YENEEA. V lost 5 bases to trimming and J lost 6 bases, with 9 bases between them. The CDR3 has 12 residues. The CDR3 sequence is CASSRMGDTQYF. The DNA of the CDR3 is TGTGCCAGCAGCCGGATGGGGGATACGCAGTATTTT.